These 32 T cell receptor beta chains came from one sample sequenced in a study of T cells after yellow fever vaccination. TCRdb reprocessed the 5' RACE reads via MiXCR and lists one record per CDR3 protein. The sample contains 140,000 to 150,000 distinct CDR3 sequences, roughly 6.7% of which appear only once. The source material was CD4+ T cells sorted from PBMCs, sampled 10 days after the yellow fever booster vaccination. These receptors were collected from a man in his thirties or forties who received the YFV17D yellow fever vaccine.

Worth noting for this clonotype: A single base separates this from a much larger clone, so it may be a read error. The chain's CDR3 is CASSSSLASYTDAQYF. CDR3 nucleotide sequence: TGTGCCAGCTCATCCTCACTAGCGTCGTACACAGATGCGCAGTATTTT. The rearrangement links TRBV18 to TRBJ2-3, with 7 bases fitting TRBD2. CDR3 length: 16 amino acids. Germline-derived CDR1 and CDR2 are KGHSH and LQKENI.

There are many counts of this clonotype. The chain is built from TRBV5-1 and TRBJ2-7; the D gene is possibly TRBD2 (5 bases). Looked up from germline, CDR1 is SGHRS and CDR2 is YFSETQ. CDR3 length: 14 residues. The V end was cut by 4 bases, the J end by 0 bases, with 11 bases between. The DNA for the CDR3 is TGCGCCAGCAGCCCACTGGCGGGCTCCTACGAGCAGTACTTC. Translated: CASSPLAGSYEQYF. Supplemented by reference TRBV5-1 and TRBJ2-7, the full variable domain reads KAGVTQTPRYLIKTRGQQVTLSCSPISGHRSVSWYQQTPGQGLQFLFEYFSETQRNKGNFPGRFSGRQFSNSRSEMNVSTLELGDSALYLCASSPLAGSYEQYFGPGTRLTVT.

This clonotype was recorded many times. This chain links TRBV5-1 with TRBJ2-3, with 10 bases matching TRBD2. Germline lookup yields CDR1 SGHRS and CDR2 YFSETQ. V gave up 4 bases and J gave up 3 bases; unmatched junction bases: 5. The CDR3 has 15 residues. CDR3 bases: TGCGCCAGCAGCGTGAGTAGCGGGAGGACAGATACGCAGTATTTT. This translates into CASSVSSGRTDTQYF.

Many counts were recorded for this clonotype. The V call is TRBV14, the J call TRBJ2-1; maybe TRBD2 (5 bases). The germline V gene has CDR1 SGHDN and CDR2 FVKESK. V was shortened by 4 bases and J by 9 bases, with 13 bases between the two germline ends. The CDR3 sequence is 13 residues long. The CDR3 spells CASSRFREAEQFF. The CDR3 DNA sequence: TGTGCCAGCAGCCGATTTCGGGAAGCTGAGCAGTTCTTC.

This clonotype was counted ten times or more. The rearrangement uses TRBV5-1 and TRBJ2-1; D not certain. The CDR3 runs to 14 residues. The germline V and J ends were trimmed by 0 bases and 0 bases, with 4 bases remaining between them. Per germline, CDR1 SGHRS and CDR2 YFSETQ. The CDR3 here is CASSLVSSYNEQFF. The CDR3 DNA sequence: TGCGCCAGCAGCTTGGTCAGCTCCTACAATGAGCAGTTCTTC. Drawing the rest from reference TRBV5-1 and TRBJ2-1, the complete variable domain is KAGVTQTPRYLIKTRGQQVTLSCSPISGHRSVSWYQQTPGQGLQFLFEYFSETQRNKGNFPGRFSGRQFSNSRSEMNVSTLELGDSALYLCASSLVSSYNEQFFGPGTRLTVL.

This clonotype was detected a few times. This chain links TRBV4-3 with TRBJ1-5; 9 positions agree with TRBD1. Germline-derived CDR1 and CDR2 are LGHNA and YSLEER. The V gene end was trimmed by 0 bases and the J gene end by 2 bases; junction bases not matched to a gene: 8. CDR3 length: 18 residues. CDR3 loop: CASSQELGQGFGNQPQHF. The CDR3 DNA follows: TGCGCCAGCAGCCAAGAACTGGGACAGGGATTTGGCAATCAGCCCCAGCATTTT.

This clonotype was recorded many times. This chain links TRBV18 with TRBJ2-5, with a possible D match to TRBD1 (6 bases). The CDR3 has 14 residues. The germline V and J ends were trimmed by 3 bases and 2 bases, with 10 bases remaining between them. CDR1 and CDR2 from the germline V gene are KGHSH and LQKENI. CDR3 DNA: TGTGCCAGCTCACCGGCAGGGGTGCAAGAGACCCAGTACTTC. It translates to CASSPAGVQETQYF.

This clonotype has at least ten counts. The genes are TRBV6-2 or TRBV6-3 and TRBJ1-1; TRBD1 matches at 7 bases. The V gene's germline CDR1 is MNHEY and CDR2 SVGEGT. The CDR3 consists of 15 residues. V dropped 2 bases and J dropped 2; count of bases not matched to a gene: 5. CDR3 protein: CASSYERQGNTEAFF. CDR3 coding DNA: TGTGCCAGCAGTTACGAAAGACAGGGAAACACTGAAGCTTTCTTT.

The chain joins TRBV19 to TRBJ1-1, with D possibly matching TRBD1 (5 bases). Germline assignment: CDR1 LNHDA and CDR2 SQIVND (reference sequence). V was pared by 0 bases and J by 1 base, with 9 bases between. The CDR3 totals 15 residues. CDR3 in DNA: TGTGCCAGTAGTATAGATGACCAGGGGAACACTGAAGCTTTCTTT. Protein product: CASSIDDQGNTEAFF.

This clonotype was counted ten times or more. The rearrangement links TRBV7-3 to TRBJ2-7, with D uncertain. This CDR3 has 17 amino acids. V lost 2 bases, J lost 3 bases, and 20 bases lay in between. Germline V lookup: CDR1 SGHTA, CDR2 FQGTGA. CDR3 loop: CASSLGEGPGPFYEQYF. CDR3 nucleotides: TGTGCCAGCAGCTTAGGGGAAGGTCCCGGTCCCTTCTACGAGCAGTACTTC.

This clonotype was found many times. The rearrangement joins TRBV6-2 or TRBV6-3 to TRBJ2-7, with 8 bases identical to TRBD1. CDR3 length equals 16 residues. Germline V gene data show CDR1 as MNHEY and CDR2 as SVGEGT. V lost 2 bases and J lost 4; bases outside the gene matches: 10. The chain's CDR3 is CASSYRAGQGLYEQYF. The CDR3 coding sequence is TGTGCCAGCAGTTACCGAGCAGGACAGGGCCTTTACGAGCAGTACTTC.

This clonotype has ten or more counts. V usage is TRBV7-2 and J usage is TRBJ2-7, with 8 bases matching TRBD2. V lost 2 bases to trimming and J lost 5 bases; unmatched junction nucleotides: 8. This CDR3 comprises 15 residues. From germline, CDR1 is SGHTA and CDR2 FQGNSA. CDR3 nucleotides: TGTGCCAGCAGCTTATCGGGAGGGGGGTACAACGAGCAGTACTTC. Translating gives CASSLSGGGYNEQYF.

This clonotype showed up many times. CDR3 nucleotide sequence: TGTGCCAGCAGTTCCACCAACTATGGCTACACCTTC. Its protein product is CASSSTNYGYTF. The V call is TRBV6-5, the J call TRBJ1-2; D is unclear. V was shortened by 4 bases and J by 2 bases, with 5 bases between the two germline ends. The germline V gene has CDR1 MNHEY and CDR2 SVGAGI. The length of the CDR3 is 12 residues.

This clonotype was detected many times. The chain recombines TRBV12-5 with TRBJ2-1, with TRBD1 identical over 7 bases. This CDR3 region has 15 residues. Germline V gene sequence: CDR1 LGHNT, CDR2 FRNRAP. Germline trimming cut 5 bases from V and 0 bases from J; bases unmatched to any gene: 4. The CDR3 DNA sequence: TGTGCTAGTGGTACGGGACAGAGCTCCTACAATGAGCAGTTCTTC. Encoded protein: CASGTGQSSYNEQFF.

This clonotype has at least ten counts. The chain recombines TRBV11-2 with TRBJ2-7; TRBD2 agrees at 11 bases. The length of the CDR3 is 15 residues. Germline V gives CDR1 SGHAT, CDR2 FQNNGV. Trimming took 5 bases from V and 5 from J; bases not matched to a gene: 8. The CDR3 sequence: CASSNLAGGGNEQYF. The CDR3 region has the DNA TGTGCCAGCAGCAACCTAGCGGGAGGCGGTAACGAGCAGTACTTC.

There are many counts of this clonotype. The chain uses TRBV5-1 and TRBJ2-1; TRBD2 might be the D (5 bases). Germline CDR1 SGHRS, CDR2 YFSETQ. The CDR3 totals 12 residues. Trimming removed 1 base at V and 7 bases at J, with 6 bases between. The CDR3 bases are TGCGCCAGCAGCTTGACGGGGAATGAGCAGTTCTTC. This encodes CASSLTGNEQFF.

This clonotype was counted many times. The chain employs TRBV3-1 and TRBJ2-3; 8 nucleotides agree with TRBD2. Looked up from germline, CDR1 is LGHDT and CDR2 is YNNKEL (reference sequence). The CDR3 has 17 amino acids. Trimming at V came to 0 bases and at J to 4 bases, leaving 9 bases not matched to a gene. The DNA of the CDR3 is TGTGCCAGCAGCCAAGATCTCGAAGCGGGAGTTCCAGATACGCAGTATTTT. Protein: CASSQDLEAGVPDTQYF.

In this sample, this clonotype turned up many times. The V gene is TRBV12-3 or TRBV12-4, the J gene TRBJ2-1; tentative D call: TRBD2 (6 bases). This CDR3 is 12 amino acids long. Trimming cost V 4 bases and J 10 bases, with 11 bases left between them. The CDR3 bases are TGTGCCAGCAGTTATACCGGACTAGAGCAGTTCTTC. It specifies CASSYTGLEQFF.

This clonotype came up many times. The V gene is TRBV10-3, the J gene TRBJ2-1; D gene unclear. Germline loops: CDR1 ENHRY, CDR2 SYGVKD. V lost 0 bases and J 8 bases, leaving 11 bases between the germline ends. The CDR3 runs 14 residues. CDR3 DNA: TGTGCCATCAGTGAGTCGGGGTCGGGCGATGAGCAGTTCTTC. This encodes CAISESGSGDEQFF.

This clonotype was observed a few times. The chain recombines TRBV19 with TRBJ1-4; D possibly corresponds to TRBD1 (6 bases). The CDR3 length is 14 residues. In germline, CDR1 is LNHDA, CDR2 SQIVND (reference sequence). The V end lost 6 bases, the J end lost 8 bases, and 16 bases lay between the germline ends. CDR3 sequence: CASSPTPGTEKLFF. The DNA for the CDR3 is TGTGCCAGTAGCCCTACACCCGGGACAGAAAAACTGTTTTTT. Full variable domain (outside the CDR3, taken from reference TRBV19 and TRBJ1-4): DGGITQSPKYLFRKEGQNVTLSCEQNLNHDAMYWYRQDPGQGLRLIYYSQIVNDFQKGDIAEGYSVSREKKESFPLTVTSAQKNPTAFYLCASSPTPGTEKLFFGSGTQLSVL.

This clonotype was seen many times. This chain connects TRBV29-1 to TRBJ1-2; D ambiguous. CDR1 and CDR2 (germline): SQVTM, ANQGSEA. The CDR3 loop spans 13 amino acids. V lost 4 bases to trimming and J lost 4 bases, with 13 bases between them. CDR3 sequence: CSVAKEAGYGYTF. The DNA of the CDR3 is TGCAGCGTTGCCAAAGAAGCAGGCTATGGCTACACCTTC. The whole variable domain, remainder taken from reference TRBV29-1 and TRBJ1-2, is SAVISQKPSRDICQRGTSLTIQCQVDSQVTMMFWYRQQPGQSLTLIATANQGSEATYESGFVIDKFPISRPNLTFSTLTVSNMSPEDSSIYLCSVAKEAGYGYTFGSGTRLTVV.

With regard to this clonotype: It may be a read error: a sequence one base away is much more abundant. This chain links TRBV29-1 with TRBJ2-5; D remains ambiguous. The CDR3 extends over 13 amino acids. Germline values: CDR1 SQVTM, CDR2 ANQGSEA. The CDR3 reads CSVEVQRQETKYF. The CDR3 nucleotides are TGCAGCGTTGAAGTTCAACGGCAAGAGACCAAGTACTTC. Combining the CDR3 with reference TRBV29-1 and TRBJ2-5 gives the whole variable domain SAVISQKPSRDICQRGTSLTIQCQVDSQVTMMFWYRQQPGQSLTLIATANQGSEATYESGFVIDKFPISRPNLTFSTLTVSNMSPEDSSIYLCSVEVQRQETKYFGPGTRLLVL.

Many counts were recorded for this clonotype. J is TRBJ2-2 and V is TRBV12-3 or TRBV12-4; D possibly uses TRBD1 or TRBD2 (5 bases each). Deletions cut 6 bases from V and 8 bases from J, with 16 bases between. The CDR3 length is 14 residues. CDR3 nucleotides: TGTGCCAGCAGATATACAGGAGGAAGAGGGGAGCTGTTTTTT. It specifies CASRYTGGRGELFF.

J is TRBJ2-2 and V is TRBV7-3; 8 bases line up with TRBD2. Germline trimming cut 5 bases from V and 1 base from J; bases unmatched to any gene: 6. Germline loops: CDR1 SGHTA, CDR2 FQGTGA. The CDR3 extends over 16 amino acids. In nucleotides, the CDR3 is TGTGCCAGCAGCATCTACGGGAGGGGGAACACCGGGGAGCTGTTTTTT. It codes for CASSIYGRGNTGELFF.

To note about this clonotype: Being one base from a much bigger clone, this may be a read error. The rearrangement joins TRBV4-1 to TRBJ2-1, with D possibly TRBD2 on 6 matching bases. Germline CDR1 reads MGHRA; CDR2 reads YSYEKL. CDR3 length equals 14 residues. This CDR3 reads CVSSLRGGSHEQFF. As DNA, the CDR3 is TGCGTCAGCAGCCTCCGTGGGGGGAGTCATGAGCAGTTCTTC.

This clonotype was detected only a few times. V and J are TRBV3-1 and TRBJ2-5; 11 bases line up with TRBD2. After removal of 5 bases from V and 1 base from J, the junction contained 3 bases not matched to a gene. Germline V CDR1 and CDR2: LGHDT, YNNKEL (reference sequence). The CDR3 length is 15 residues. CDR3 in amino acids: CASSRLAGTQETQYF. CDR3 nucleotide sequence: TGTGCCAGCAGCAGACTAGCGGGAACCCAAGAGACCCAGTACTTC.

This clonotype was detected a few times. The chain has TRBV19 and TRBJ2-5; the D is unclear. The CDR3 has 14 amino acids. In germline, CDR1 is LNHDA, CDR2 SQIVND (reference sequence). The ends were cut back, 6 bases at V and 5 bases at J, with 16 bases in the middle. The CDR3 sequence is CASSNDGWSETQYF. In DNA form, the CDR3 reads TGTGCCAGTAGCAATGACGGGTGGTCGGAGACCCAGTACTTC. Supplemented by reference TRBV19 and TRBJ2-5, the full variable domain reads DGGITQSPKYLFRKEGQNVTLSCEQNLNHDAMYWYRQDPGQGLRLIYYSQIVNDFQKGDIAEGYSVSREKKESFPLTVTSAQKNPTAFYLCASSNDGWSETQYFGPGTRLLVL.

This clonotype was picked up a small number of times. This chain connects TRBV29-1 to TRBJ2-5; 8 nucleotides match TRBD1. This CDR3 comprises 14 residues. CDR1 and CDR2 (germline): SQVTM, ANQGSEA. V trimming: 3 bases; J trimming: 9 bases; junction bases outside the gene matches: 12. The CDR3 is CSVDIVGQGWSQYF. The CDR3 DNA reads TGCAGCGTTGATATCGTAGGACAGGGATGGTCCCAGTACTTC.

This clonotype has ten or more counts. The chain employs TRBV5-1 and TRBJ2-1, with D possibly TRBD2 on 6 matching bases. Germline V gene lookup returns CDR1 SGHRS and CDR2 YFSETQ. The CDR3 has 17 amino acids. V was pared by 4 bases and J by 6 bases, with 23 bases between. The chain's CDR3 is CASSPLSSSTRPNEQFF. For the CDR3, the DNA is TGCGCCAGCAGCCCCCTTAGCTCATCGACTAGACCCAATGAGCAGTTCTTC.

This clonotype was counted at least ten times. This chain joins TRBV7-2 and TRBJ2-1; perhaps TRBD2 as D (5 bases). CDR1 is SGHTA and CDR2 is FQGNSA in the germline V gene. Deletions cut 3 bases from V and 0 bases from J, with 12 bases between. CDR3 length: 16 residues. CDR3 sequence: CASSLLGGSSYNEQFF. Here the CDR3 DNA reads TGTGCCAGCAGCTTGCTCGGTGGGAGCTCCTACAATGAGCAGTTCTTC.

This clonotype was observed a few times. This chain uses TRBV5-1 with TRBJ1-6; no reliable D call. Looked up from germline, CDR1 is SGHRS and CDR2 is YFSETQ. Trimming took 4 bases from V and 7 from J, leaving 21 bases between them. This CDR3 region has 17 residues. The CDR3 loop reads CASSLPEPVSQNSPLHF. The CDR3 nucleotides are TGCGCCAGCAGCCTCCCGGAGCCAGTCTCCCAGAATTCACCCCTCCACTTT.

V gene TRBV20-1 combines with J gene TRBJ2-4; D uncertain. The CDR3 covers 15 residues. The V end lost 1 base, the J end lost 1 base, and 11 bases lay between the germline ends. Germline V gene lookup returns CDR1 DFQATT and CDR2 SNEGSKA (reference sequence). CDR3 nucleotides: TGCAGTGCTAGAGCCAACGGGCGGGCCAAAAACATTCAGTACTTC. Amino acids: CSARANGRAKNIQYF.